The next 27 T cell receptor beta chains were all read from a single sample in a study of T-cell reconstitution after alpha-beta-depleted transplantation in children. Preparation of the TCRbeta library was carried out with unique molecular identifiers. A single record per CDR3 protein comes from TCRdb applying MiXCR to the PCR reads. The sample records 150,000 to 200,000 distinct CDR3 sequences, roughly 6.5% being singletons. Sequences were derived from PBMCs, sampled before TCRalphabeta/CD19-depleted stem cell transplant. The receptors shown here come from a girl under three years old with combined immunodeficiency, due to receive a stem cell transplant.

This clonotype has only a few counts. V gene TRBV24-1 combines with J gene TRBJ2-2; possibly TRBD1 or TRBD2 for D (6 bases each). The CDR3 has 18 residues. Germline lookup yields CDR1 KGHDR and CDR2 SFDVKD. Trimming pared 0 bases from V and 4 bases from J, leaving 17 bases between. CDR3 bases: TGTGCCACCAGTGATTTGCATCCAATGGGGGGCATCACCGGGGAGCTGTTTTTT. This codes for CATSDLHPMGGITGELFF.

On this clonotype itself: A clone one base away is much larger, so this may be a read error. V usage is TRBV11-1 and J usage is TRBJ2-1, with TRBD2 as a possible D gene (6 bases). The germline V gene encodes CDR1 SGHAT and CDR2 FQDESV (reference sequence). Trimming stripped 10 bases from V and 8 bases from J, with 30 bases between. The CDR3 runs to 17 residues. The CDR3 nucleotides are TGTGCCAACCTAGACGGGAGATACTTCACCGAATCGGATGAGCAGTTCTTC. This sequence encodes CANLDGRYFTESDEQFF.

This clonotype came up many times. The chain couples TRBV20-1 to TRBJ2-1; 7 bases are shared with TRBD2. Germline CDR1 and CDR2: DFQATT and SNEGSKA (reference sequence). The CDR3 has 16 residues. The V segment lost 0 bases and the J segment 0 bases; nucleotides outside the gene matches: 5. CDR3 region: CSARDSRDYSYNEQFF. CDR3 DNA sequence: TGCAGTGCTAGAGATTCGAGGGACTACTCCTACAATGAGCAGTTCTTC.

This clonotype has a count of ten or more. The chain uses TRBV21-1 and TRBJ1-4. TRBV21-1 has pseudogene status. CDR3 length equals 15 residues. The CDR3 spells CASSKAADTNEKLFF. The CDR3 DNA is TGTGCCAGCAGCAAAGCGGCAGACACTAATGAAAAACTGTTTTTT.

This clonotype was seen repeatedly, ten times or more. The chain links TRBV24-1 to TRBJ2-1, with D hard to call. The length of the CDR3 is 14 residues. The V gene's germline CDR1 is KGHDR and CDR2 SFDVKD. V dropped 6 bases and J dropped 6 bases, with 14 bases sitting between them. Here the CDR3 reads CATSPKAYPNEQFF. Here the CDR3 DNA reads TGTGCCACCAGTCCGAAGGCCTACCCCAATGAGCAGTTCTTC.

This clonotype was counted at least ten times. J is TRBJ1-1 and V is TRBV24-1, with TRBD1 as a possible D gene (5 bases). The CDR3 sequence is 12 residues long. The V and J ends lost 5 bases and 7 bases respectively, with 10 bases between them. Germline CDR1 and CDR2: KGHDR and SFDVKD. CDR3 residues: CATSGTGLEAFF. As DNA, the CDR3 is TGTGCCACCAGTGGGACGGGACTTGAAGCTTTCTTT.

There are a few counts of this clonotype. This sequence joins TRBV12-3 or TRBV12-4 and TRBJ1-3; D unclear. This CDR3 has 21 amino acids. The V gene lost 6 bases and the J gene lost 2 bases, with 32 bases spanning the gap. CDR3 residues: CASSFLISFARTPPTGNTIYF. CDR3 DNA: TGTGCCAGCAGCTTTCTTATAAGCTTCGCTCGGACCCCACCAACTGGAAACACCATATATTTT.

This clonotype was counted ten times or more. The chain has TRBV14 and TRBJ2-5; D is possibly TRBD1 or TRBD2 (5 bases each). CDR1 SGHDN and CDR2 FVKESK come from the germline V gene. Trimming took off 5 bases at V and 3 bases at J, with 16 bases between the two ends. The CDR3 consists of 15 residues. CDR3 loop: CASSYLFGGEETQYF. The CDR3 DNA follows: TGTGCCAGCAGCTACCTTTTTGGGGGAGAAGAGACCCAGTACTTC. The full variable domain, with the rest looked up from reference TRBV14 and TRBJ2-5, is EAGVTQFPSHSVIEKGQTVTLRCDPISGHDNLYWYRRVMGKEIKFLLHFVKESKQDESGMPNNRFLAERTGGTYSTLKVQPAELEDSGVYFCASSYLFGGEETQYFGPGTRLLVL.

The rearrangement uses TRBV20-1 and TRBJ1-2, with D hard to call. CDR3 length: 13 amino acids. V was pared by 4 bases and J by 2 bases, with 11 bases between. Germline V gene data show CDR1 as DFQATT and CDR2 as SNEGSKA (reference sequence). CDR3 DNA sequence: TGCAGTGCTAACCCACCGGGGAACTATGGCTACACCTTC. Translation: CSANPPGNYGYTF.

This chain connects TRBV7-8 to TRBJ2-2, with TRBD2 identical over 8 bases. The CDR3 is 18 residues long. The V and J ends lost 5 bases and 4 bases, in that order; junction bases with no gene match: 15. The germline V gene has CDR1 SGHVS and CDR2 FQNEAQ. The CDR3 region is CASSPSVGGAGATGELFF. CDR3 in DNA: TGTGCCAGCAGCCCTAGCGTCGGGGGGGCCGGGGCCACCGGGGAGCTGTTTTTT.

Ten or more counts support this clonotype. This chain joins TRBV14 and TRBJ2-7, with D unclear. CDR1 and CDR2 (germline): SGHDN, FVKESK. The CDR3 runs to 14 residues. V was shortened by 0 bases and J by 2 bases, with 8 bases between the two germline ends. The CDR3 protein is CASSQDPWTYEQYF. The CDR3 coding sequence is TGTGCCAGCAGCCAAGATCCGTGGACCTACGAGCAGTACTTC.

CDR3 DNA sequence: TGTGCCAGCAGCCGACTAGCGGACCCTTACGAGCAGTACTTC. The encoded protein is CASSRLADPYEQYF. The chain carries TRBV28 and TRBJ2-7; 9 bases fit TRBD2. Germline V gives CDR1 MDHEN, CDR2 SYDVKM. Trimming took 6 bases from V and 4 from J; bases not matched to a gene: 7. The CDR3 runs 14 residues.

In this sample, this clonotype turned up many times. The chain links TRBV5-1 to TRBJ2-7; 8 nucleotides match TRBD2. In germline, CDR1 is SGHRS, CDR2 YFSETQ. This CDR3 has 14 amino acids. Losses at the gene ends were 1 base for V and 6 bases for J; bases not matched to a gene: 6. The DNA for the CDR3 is TGCGCCAGCAGCTTGACGGGGGGGCCTGGCGAGCAGTACTTC. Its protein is CASSLTGGPGEQYF. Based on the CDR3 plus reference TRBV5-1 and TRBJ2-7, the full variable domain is KAGVTQTPRYLIKTRGQQVTLSCSPISGHRSVSWYQQTPGQGLQFLFEYFSETQRNKGNFPGRFSGRQFSNSRSEMNVSTLELGDSALYLCASSLTGGPGEQYFGPGTRLTVT.

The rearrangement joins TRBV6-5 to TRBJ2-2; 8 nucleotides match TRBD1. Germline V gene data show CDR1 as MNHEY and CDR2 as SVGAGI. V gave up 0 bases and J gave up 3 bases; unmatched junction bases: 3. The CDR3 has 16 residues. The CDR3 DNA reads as TGTGCCAGCAGTTACTCGGGGACAGGTTACACCGGGGAGCTGTTTTTT. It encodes CASSYSGTGYTGELFF.

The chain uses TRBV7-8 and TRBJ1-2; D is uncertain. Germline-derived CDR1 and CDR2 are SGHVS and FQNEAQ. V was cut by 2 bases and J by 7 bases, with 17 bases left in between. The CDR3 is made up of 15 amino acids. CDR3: CASSLWARHSGGYTF. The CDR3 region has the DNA TGTGCCAGCAGCTTATGGGCCAGGCACTCGGGTGGCTACACCTTC.

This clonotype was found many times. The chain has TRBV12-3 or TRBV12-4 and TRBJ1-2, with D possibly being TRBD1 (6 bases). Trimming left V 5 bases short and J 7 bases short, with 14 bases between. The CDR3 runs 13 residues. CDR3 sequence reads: CASSLTGAFGYTF. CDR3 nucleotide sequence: TGTGCCAGCAGTCTCACGGGGGCGTTTGGCTACACCTTC.

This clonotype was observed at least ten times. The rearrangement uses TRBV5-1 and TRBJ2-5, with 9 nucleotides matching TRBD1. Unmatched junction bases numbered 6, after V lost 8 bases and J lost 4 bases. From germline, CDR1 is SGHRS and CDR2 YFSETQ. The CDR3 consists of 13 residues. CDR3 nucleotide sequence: TGCGCCAGTTCGACAGGGGGAGCAGAGACCCAGTACTTC. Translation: CASSTGGAETQYF.

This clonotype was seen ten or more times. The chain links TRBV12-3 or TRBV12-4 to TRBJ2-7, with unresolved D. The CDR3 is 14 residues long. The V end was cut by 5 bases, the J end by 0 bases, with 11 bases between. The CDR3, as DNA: TGTGCCAGCAGTGACACTCCCTCCTCCTACGAGCAGTACTTC. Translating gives CASSDTPSSYEQYF.

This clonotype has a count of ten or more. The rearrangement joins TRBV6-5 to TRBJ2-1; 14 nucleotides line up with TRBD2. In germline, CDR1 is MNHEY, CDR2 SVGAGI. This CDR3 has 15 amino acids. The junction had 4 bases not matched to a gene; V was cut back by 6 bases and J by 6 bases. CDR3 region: CASRGLAGVANEQFF. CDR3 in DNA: TGTGCCAGCAGGGGACTAGCGGGAGTTGCCAATGAGCAGTTCTTC.

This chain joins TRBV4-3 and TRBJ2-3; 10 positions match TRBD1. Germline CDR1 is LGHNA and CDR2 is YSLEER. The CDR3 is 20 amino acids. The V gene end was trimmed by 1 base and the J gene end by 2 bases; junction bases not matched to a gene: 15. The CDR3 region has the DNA TGCGCCAGCAGCCAAGGGGATACCTGGGACAGGGGATTTATCACAGATACGCAGTATTTT. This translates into CASSQGDTWDRGFITDTQYF.

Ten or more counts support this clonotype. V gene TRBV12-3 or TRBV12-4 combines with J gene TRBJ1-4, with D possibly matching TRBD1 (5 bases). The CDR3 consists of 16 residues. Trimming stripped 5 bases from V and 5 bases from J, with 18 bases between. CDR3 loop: CASSPSGWGRNEKLFF. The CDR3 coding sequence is TGTGCCAGCAGTCCCTCCGGATGGGGGAGGAATGAAAAACTGTTTTTT.

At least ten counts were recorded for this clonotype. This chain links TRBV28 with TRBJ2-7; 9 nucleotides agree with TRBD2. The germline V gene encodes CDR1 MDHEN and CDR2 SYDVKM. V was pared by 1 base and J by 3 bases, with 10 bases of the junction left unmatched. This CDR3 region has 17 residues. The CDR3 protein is CASSLFLEREDLYEQYF. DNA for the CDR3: TGTGCCAGCAGTTTATTTCTTGAGCGGGAGGACCTCTACGAGCAGTACTTC.

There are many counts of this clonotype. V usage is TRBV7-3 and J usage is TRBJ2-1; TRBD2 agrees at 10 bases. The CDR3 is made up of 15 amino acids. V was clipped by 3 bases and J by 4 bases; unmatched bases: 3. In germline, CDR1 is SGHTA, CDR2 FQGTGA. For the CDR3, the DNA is TGTGCCAGCAGCTTGGTAGCGGGGGGATACAATGAGCAGTTCTTC. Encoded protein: CASSLVAGGYNEQFF.

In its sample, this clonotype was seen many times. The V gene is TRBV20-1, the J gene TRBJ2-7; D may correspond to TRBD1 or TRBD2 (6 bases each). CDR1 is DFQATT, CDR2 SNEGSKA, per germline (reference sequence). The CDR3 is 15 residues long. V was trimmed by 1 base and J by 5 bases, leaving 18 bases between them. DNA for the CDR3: TGCAGTGCTAGAGCGGAAGGGGGGTGGGGTAACGAGCAGTACTTC. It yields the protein CSARAEGGWGNEQYF.

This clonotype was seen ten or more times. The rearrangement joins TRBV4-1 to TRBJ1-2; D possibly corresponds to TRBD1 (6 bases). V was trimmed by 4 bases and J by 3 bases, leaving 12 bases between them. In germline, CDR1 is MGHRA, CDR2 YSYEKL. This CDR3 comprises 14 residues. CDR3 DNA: TGCGCCAGCAGCCGAGAACAGGGTGACTATGGCTACACCTTC. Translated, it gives CASSREQGDYGYTF.

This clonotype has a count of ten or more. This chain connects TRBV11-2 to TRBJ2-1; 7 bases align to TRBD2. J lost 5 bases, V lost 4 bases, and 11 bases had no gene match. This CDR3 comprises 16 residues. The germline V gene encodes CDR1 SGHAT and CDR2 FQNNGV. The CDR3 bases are TGTGCCAGCAGCTCGTATTGGGACTACCTCAACAATGAGCAGTTCTTC. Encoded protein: CASSSYWDYLNNEQFF.

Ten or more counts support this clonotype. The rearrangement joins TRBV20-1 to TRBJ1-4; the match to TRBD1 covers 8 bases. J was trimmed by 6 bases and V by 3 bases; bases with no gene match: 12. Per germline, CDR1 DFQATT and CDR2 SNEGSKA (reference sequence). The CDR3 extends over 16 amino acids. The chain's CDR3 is CSARPGGRQGYEKLFF. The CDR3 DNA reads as TGCAGTGCTAGGCCTGGCGGGAGACAGGGGTATGAAAAACTGTTTTTT.